Listed below are T cell receptor beta chains from one sample, sequenced in a study of T-cell memory formation after mild COVID-19. TCRdb ran MiXCR on the 5' RACE reads and lists one entry per CDR3 protein. The data hold 450,000 or so distinct CDR3 sequences, with 20% observed a single time. The sample consisted of PBMCs or a T cell subset sorted from them (not recorded which). These TCRs come from an adult woman who had mild COVID-19 (a few samples of this study predate the infection). Cell type and time point are not known. Each CDR3 is given with its conserved first and last residue.

CDR3	V	J
CASSVDRALYGYTF	TRBV2	TRBJ1-2
CASSFPRSETQYF	TRBV7-2	TRBJ2-5
CASSQGRGLYGYTF	TRBV14	TRBJ1-2
CSASRGQGSYGYTF	TRBV20-1	TRBJ1-2
CASSLVPKTSGGTDTQYF	TRBV7-6	TRBJ2-3
CASSLGAGGYYEQYF	TRBV5-1	TRBJ2-7
CASSLGRGGSYNEQFF	TRBV7-2	TRBJ2-1
CASGWATGRETQYF	TRBV12-5	TRBJ2-5
CASSWRGGETQYF	TRBV3-1	TRBJ2-5
CASSTHSSRFDRSYEQYF	TRBV21-1	TRBJ2-7
CSVDSAVATEAFF	TRBV29-1	TRBJ1-1
CASSSQGIYGYTF	TRBV5-6	TRBJ1-2
CSARQDRGVTEAFF	TRBV20-1	TRBJ1-1
CAISPRSGWDYGYTF	TRBV10-3	TRBJ1-2
CSARDPLLPNTEAFF	TRBV20-1	TRBJ1-1
CASSLAMGSTGELFF	TRBV5-4	TRBJ2-2
CASSSSDSYNEQFF	TRBV27	TRBJ2-1
CATSSLIHNEQFF	TRBV24-1	TRBJ2-1
CASSFSDGSYEQYF	TRBV27	TRBJ2-7
CASANFYEQYF	TRBV3-1	TRBJ2-7
CASSLQAEVSYEQYF	TRBV5-1	TRBJ2-7
CSVSQGAIGNTEAFF	TRBV29-1	TRBJ1-1
CSVGGLERYNEQFF	TRBV29-1	TRBJ2-1
CATSDRAGGPKETQYF	TRBV24-1	TRBJ2-5
CASSTGGNTEAFF	TRBV7-3	TRBJ1-1
CASSLLGQYNQPQHF	TRBV5-1	TRBJ1-5
CSARAGGYHRGSTDTQYF	TRBV20-1	TRBJ2-3
CASSLGGPSGGYTF	TRBV7-9	TRBJ1-2
CASSLQAGAYSSNQPQHF	TRBV7-2	TRBJ1-5
CASNPGTGHEQFF	TRBV12-3/TRBV12-4	TRBJ2-1
CSARALVGFYGYTF	TRBV20-1	TRBJ1-2
CATSDPGETRTGELFF	TRBV24-1	TRBJ2-2
CSVEMPNTGELFF	TRBV29-1	TRBJ2-2
CASSFGTVGGNEQFF	TRBV5-1	TRBJ2-1
CASSQAPFYEQYF	TRBV14	TRBJ2-7
CASSYSTGQGLYEQYF	TRBV6-5	TRBJ2-7
CASSDGLAGGYEQYF	TRBV7-2	TRBJ2-7
CATSDPRRARYGYTF	TRBV24-1	TRBJ1-2